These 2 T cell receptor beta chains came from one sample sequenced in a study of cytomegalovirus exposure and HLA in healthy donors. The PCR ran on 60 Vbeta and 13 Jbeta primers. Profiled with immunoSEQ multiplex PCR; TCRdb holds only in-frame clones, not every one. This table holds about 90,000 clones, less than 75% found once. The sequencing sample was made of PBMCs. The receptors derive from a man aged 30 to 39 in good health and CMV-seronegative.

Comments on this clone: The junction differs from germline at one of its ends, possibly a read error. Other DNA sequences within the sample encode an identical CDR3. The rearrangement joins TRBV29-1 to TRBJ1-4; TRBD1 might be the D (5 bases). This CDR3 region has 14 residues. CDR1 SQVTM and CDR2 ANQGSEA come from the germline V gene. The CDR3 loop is CSVEKDKTNEKLFF. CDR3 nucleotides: TGCAGTGTTGAAAAGGACAAGACAAATGAAAAACTGTTTTTT.

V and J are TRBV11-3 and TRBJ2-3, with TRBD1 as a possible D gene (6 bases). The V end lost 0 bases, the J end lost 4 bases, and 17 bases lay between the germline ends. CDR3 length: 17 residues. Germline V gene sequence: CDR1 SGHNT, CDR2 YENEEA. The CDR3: CASSLDRSGAGADTQYF. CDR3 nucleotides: TGTGCCAGCAGCTTAGATCGGTCAGGGGCGGGTGCAGATACGCAGTATTTT.